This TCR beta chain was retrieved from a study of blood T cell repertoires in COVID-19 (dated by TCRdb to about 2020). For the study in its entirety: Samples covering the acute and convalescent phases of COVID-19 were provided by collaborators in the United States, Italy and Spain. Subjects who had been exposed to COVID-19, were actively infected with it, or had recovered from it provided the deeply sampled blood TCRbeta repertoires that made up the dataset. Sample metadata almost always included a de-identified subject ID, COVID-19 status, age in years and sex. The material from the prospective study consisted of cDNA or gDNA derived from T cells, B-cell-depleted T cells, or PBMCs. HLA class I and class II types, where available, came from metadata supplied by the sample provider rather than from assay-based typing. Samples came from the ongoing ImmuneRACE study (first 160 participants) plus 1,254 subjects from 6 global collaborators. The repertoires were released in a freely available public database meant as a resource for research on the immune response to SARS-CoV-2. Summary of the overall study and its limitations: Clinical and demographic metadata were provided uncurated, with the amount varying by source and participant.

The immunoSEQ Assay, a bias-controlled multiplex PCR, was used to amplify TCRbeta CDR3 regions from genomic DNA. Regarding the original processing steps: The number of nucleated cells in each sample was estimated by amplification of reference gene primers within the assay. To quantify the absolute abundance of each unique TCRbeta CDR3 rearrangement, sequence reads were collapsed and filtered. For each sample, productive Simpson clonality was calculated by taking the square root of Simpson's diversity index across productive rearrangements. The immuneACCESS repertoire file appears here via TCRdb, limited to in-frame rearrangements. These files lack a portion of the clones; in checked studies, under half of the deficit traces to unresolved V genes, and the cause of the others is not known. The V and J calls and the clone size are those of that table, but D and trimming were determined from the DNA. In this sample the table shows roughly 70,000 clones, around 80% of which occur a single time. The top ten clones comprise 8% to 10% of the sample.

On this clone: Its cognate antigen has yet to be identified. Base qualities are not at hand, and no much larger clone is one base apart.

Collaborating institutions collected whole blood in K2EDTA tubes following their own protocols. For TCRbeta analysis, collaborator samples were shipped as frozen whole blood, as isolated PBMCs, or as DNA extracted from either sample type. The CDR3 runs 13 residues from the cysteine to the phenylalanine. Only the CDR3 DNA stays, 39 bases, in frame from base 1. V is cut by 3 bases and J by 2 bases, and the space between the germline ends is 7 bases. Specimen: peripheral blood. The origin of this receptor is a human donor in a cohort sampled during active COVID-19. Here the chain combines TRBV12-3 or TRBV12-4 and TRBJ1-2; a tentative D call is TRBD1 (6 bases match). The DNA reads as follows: TGTGCCAGCAGTTTTAGGGGGAACTATGGCTACACCTTC. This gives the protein CASSFRGNYGYTF.